The source of this TCR beta chain is a study of blood T cell repertoires in COVID-19. Study context: Sites in the United States, Italy and Spain provided acute and convalescent COVID-19 samples. T cells, B-cell-depleted T cells, or PBMCs provided the cDNA or gDNA that served as material.

Authors' data handling: Quantification of nucleated cells was approximated via reference gene primer amplification. Method: immunoSEQ multiplex PCR; TCRdb's copy keeps in-frame clones and lacks some. V and J calls and clone size are as listed in that table; D and trimming were resolved from the DNA. Of over 85,000 clones detected, roughly 84% appear once; the ten largest clones hold about 25%. CDR3 length equals 16 residues. Looked up from germline, CDR1 is MGHRA and CDR2 is YSYEKL. The junction had 10 bases not matched to a gene; V was cut back by 2 bases and J by 5 bases. The receptor's source is a man between 60 and 75 years old with acute or convalescent COVID-19. The chain carries TRBV4-1 and TRBJ2-3, with 7 bases lining up with TRBD2. The sequencing input was peripheral blood. The CDR3 protein is CASSQPGLRGRDTQYF. Here the CDR3 DNA reads TGCGCCAGCAGCCAACCGGGGTTGCGGGGGAGAGATACGCAGTATTTT.